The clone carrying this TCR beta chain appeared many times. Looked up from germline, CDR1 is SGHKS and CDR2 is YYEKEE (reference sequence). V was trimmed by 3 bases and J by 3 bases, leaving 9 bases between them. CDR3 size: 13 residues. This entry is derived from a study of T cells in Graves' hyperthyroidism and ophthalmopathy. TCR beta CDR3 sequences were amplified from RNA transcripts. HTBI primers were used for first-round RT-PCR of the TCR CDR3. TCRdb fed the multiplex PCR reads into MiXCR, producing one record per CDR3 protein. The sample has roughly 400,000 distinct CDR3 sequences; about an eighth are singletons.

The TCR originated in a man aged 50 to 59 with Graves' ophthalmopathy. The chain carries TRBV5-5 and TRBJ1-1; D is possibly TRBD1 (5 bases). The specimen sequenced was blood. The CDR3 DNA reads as TGTGCCAGCAGCTCAGGGTCTCACACTGAAGCTTTCTTT. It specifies CASSSGSHTEAFF.